A single sample gave rise to the 2 T cell receptor beta chains below, sequenced in a study of shared clonotypes between healthy human individuals. TCRdb keeps only in-frame clones here, not all; method: immunoSEQ multiplex PCR. The sample lists over a million clones, more than 65% seen once, with about 1.5% in the top ten. The specimen sequenced was memory CD4+ T cells sorted from blood. Subset here: CD45RA-negative fraction. The receptors were gathered from a man younger than 35 in good health.

The chain is built from TRBV7-2 and TRBJ1-2; D unclear. There are 13 residues in the CDR3. Germline assignment: CDR1 SGHTA and CDR2 FQGNSA. The V and J ends lost 2 bases and 0 bases respectively, with 4 bases between them. The CDR3 DNA reads TGTGCCAGCAGCTTAATCTCTAACTATGGCTACACCTTC. Translating gives CASSLISNYGYTF.

The chain couples TRBV2 to TRBJ1-1, with D perhaps TRBD1 (5 bases). Germline V CDR1 and CDR2: SNHLY, FYNNEI. Trimming removed 6 bases at V and 1 base at J, with 15 bases between. The CDR3 is 15 residues long. This chain's CDR3 is CASRALGTGNTEAFF. The DNA for the CDR3 is TGTGCCAGCAGAGCCCTCGGGACGGGGAACACTGAAGCTTTCTTT. Variable domain in full (rest from reference TRBV2 and TRBJ1-1): EPEVTQTPSHQVTQMGQEVILRCVPISNHLYFYWYRQILGQKVEFLVSFYNNEISEKSEIFDDQFSVERPDGSNFTLKIRSTKLEDSAMYFCASRALGTGNTEAFFGQGTRLTVV.